These 16 T cell receptor beta chains originate from one sample sequenced in a study of T cell changes during pregnancy in multiple sclerosis. The repertoire was sequenced with immunoSEQ multiplex PCR; TCRdb's copy has only in-frame clones and lacks some. Altogether 100,000 or so clones are present, around 94% being singletons, with the ten largest covering about 1.7%. Sequencing was performed on peripheral blood, taken after pregnancy. Receptors originate from a female donor in good health, enrolled as a control in a pregnancy study.

This clone was observed a few times. The rearrangement joins TRBV7-9 to TRBJ2-3, with D tentatively TRBD2 (5 bases). The CDR3 is 15 residues long. V was trimmed by 3 bases and J by 1 base, leaving 11 bases between them. Germline loops: CDR1 SEHNR, CDR2 FQNEAQ (reference sequence). This CDR3 is CASSLFWGGTDTQYF. In DNA, the CDR3 is TGTGCCAGCAGCTTGTTTTGGGGAGGCACAGATACGCAGTATTTT. The complete variable domain, with remaining parts taken from reference TRBV7-9 and TRBJ2-3, reads DTGVSQNPRHKITKRGQNVTFRCDPISEHNRLYWYRQTLGQGPEFLTYFQNEAQLEKSRLLSDRFSAERPKGSFSTLEIQRTEQGDSAMYLCASSLFWGGTDTQYFGPGTRLTVL.

The chain uses TRBV5-6 and TRBJ2-5; 7 positions match TRBD1. CDR3 length: 17 residues. Germline V gene data show CDR1 as SGHDT and CDR2 as YYEEEE. The junction had 9 bases not matched to a gene; V was cut back by 1 base and J by 0 bases. The DNA of the CDR3 is TGTGCCAGCAGCTTGTTAGGGGACAGAGGGTACCAAGAGACCCAGTACTTC. Translating it yields CASSLLGDRGYQETQYF.

The V call is TRBV28, the J call TRBJ2-7; no definite D call. CDR3 length: 13 residues. Germline V lookup: CDR1 MDHEN, CDR2 SYDVKM. The germline V and J ends were trimmed by 5 bases and 0 bases, with 8 bases remaining between them. CDR3 sequence (DNA): TGTGCCAGCAGTCTGAGAAGCTCCTACGAGCAGTACTTC. The encoded protein is CASSLRSSYEQYF. Supplemented by reference TRBV28 and TRBJ2-7, the full variable domain reads DVKVTQSSRYLVKRTGEKVFLECVQDMDHENMFWYRQDPGLGLRLIYFSYDVKMKEKGDIPEGYSVSREKKERFSLILESASTNQTSMYLCASSLRSSYEQYFGPGTRLTVT.

The chain is built from TRBV28 and TRBJ1-5; weak D call: TRBD1 (5 bases). CDR3 length: 14 residues. Deletions cut 7 bases from V and 1 base from J, with 11 bases between. Germline CDR1 MDHEN, CDR2 SYDVKM. CDR3 nucleotide sequence: TGTGCCAGCATTGGGGGGTTGAGCAATCAGCCCCAGCATTTT. It encodes CASIGGLSNQPQHF.

The chain carries TRBV4-1 and TRBJ2-1; D is undetermined. Germline V gene sequence: CDR1 MGHRA, CDR2 YSYEKL. V was trimmed by 4 bases and J by 0 bases, leaving 13 bases between them. CDR3 length: 16 residues. CDR3 in amino acids: CASSPSTRLSYNEQFF. In DNA form, the CDR3 reads TGCGCCAGCAGCCCGTCGACTCGTCTCTCCTACAATGAGCAGTTCTTC.

The CDR3 loop is CASTGGGRGATEAFF. The CDR3 bases are TGTGCCAGCACGGGGGGGGGCAGGGGTGCCACTGAAGCTTTCTTT. The chain employs TRBV6-5 and TRBJ1-1; a weak D match, TRBD1 (6 bases). Germline loops: CDR1 MNHEY, CDR2 SVGAGI. The CDR3 length is 15 residues. Trimming shortened V by 7 bases and J by 4 bases, and 19 bases separated the two germline ends.

The rearrangement links TRBV6-5 to TRBJ2-3, with TRBD2 identical over 11 bases. The germline V gene has CDR1 MNHEY and CDR2 SVGAGI. CDR3 length: 16 residues. V lost 0 bases and J lost 7; bases outside the gene matches: 6. The CDR3 reads CASSYSVAGGLHTQYF. DNA of the CDR3: TGTGCCAGCAGTTACTCTGTAGCGGGAGGGCTACATACGCAGTATTTT.

This CDR3 reads CASSGGTAGEETQYF. The CDR3 coding sequence is TGCGCCAGCAGCGGCGGGACAGCGGGCGAAGAGACCCAGTACTTC. This chain joins TRBV5-1 and TRBJ2-5, with D maybe TRBD1 (7 bases). Germline V lookup: CDR1 SGHRS, CDR2 YFSETQ. The CDR3 sequence is 15 residues long. Trimming took off 4 bases at V and 3 bases at J, with 16 bases between the two ends. Full variable domain (outside the CDR3, taken from reference TRBV5-1 and TRBJ2-5): KAGVTQTPRYLIKTRGQQVTLSCSPISGHRSVSWYQQTPGQGLQFLFEYFSETQRNKGNFPGRFSGRQFSNSRSEMNVSTLELGDSALYLCASSGGTAGEETQYFGPGTRLLVL.

The gene calls are TRBV7-8 and TRBJ2-7; 11 bases align to TRBD1. This CDR3 region has 17 residues. V lost 1 base and J lost 5; bases outside the gene matches: 10. Germline CDR1 and CDR2: SGHVS and FQNEAQ. The CDR3 DNA reads as TGTGCCAGCAGCTTAGGGGGTAGGACAGGGGGCTGGAACGAGCAGTACTTC. Translation gives CASSLGGRTGGWNEQYF. Combining the CDR3 with reference TRBV7-8 and TRBJ2-7 gives the whole variable domain GAGVSQSPRYKVAKRGQDVALRCDPISGHVSLFWYQQALGQGPEFLTYFQNEAQLDKSGLPSDRFFAERPEGSVSTLKIQRTQQEDSAVYLCASSLGGRTGGWNEQYFGPGTRLTVT.

This clone has only one observation. The rearrangement joins TRBV28 to TRBJ2-7; TRBD2 matches 13 bases. With 5 bases clipped from V and 4 bases from J, the junction kept 8 bases outside the gene matches. The germline V gene encodes CDR1 MDHEN and CDR2 SYDVKM. This CDR3 has 16 amino acids. The CDR3 is CASSPSWGLAGYEQYF. For the CDR3, the DNA is TGTGCCAGCAGTCCCTCCTGGGGACTAGCGGGATACGAGCAGTACTTC.

CDR3 DNA: TGTGCCAGCAGTACAGGGGAAGAGGGCACTGAAGCTTTCTTT. This sequence encodes CASSTGEEGTEAFF. This chain links TRBV6-4 with TRBJ1-1, with TRBD1 matching over 7 bases. The CDR3 length is 14 residues. Per the germline V gene, CDR1 is MRHNA and CDR2 is SNTAGT. Losses at the gene ends were 5 bases for V and 4 bases for J; bases not matched to a gene: 7.

The chain carries TRBV5-5 and TRBJ1-5; D gene ambiguous. This CDR3 is 15 amino acids long. Trimming shortened V by 3 bases and J by 10 bases, and 20 bases separated the two germline ends. Germline V gene lookup returns CDR1 SGHKS and CDR2 YYEKEE (reference sequence). CDR3 sequence (DNA): TGTGCCAGCAGCTACCAGGATGGCTACATACAACCCCAGCATTTT. Its protein product is CASSYQDGYIQPQHF.

The chain uses TRBV7-9 and TRBJ2-1; 10 bases map to TRBD2. The CDR3 totals 18 residues. V lost 1 base, J lost 7 bases, and 13 bases stayed unmatched. Germline V gene lookup returns CDR1 SEHNR and CDR2 FQNEAQ (reference sequence). The CDR3 DNA reads TGTGCCAGCAGCTTAGGGCGACCTCTAGCGGGAGCAACTAATGAGCAGTTCTTC. This gives the protein CASSLGRPLAGATNEQFF.

This chain joins TRBV11-2 and TRBJ2-7; no clear D gene. This CDR3 is built from 12 residues. Germline-derived CDR1 and CDR2 are SGHAT and FQNNGV. With 0 bases removed from V and 5 bases from J, the gap between germline ends came to 5 bases. CDR3 nucleotides: TGTGCCAGCAGCTTAGAGAGGCACGAGCAGTACTTC. Protein: CASSLERHEQYF. Full variable domain (missing parts from reference TRBV11-2 and TRBJ2-7): EAGVAQSPRYKIIEKRQSVAFWCNPISGHATLYWYQQILGQGPKLLIQFQNNGVVDDSQLPKDRFSAERLKGVDSTLKIQPAKLEDSAVYLCASSLERHEQYFGPGTRLTVT.

V usage is TRBV7-8 and J usage is TRBJ2-5; D may be TRBD2 (5 bases). CDR3 size: 15 residues. CDR1 is SGHVS and CDR2 is FQNEAQ in the germline V gene. Between the trimmed V and J ends, which lost 1 base and 5 bases, there was a span of 14 bases. CDR3 in DNA: TGTGCCAGCAGCTTAGTTTATAGGGAGATGGAGACCCAGTACTTC. It is translated as CASSLVYREMETQYF.

V gene TRBV28 combines with J gene TRBJ2-3, with D unclear. Between the trimmed V and J ends, which lost 6 bases and 6 bases, there was a span of 10 bases. This CDR3 spans 12 amino acids. Germline V gene sequence: CDR1 MDHEN, CDR2 SYDVKM. CDR3 DNA: TGTGCCAGCAGCTCCCAAGAGGATACGCAGTATTTT. Translated: CASSSQEDTQYF.